The rows below give T cell receptor beta chains drawn from one sample of a study of vaccination effects on CD4 cells after COVID-19. For these TCRs, the target antigens are not known. TCRdb's table, derived via immunoSEQ multiplex PCR, lists solely in-frame clones and lacks some. The sample consists of about 38,000 clones, approximately 84% of them appearing once. The sample was CD4+ T cells from PBMCs cultured with HCoV-NL63 spike peptides, taken after COVID-19 vaccination. These receptors originate from a human donor who received a COVID-19 vaccine. Some clones in this sample may be carry-over from other donors' samples. The CDR3 runs from the conserved cysteine through the conserved F or W. D genes are given only for firm matches. The size field is filled for only some rows; it gives once, few, many or a size class.

cdr3_aa cdr3_nt clone_size v_call d_call j_call
CASSVAAGENQPQHF TGTGCCAGCAGCGTAGCAGCAGGGGAAAATCAGCCCCAGCATTTT - TRBV9 - TRBJ1-5
CASSRGRGQGETEAFF TGTGCCAGCTCAAGGGGTCGCGGACAGGGAGAAACTGAAGCTTTCTTT - TRBV18 TRBD1 TRBJ1-1
CASRQGYSTDTQYF TGTGCCAGCCGACAGGGGTACAGCACAGATACGCAGTATTTT once TRBV27 TRBD1 TRBJ2-3
CASSSGRVRYGYTF TGTGCCAGCAGCTCCGGCAGGGTGAGGTATGGCTACACCTTC once TRBV5-6 - TRBJ1-2
CASSMGQGGGTYNSPLHF TGTGCCAGCAGCATGGGACAGGGCGGCGGTACATATAATTCACCCCTCCACTTT few TRBV7-2 TRBD1 TRBJ1-6
CATSRVRHSTDTQYF TGTGCCACCAGCAGGGTGCGTCATAGCACAGATACGCAGTATTTT - TRBV15 - TRBJ2-3
CASSLNSGNYGYTF TGTGCCAGCAGCTTAAACTCAGGGAACTATGGCTACACCTTC - TRBV7-6 - TRBJ1-2
CASMEGATQPQHF TGCGCCAGCATGGAGGGGGCCACACAGCCCCAGCATTTT few TRBV10-2 TRBD1 TRBJ1-5
CATSPTGTSGYNEQFF TGTGCCACCAGTCCGACCGGGACTAGCGGATACAATGAGCAGTTCTTC - TRBV24-1 TRBD2 TRBJ2-1
CAILGGLGHGYTF TGTGCCATCCTTGGAGGATTGGGACATGGCTACACCTTC - TRBV10-3 - TRBJ1-2
CASSFSGGGGETQYF TGTGCCAGCAGCTTTAGCGGGGGTGGAGGGGAGACCCAGTACTTC - TRBV7-8 TRBD2 TRBJ2-5
CASSRNRVGDGYTF TGTGCCAGCAGCCGGAACAGGGTCGGCGATGGCTACACCTTC - TRBV27 - TRBJ1-2
CSVDSQPEAFF TGCAGCGTTGATTCCCAGCCTGAAGCTTTCTTT - TRBV29-1 - TRBJ1-1
CASSLEVFTEAFF TGTGCCAGCAGTTTAGAAGTGTTCACTGAAGCTTTCTTT - TRBV12-3/TRBV12-4 - TRBJ1-1
CAIKGTSETGYNEQFF TGTGCCATCAAAGGAACTAGCGAGACGGGGTACAATGAGCAGTTCTTC - TRBV10-3 TRBD2 TRBJ2-1
CASSLTSGVTDTQYF TGTGCCAGCAGCTTGACTAGCGGGGTGACAGATACGCAGTATTTT - TRBV5-4 TRBD2 TRBJ2-3
CASRGTSGANVLTF TGTGCCAGCAGGGGTACCTCTGGGGCCAACGTCCTGACTTTC - TRBV2 - TRBJ2-6
CASSYEQGIRTGELFF TGTGCCAGCAGCTATGAACAGGGTATAAGGACCGGGGAGCTGTTTTTT - TRBV11-1 - TRBJ2-2
CSVDRGSDKNIQYF TGCAGCGTTGATCGGGGGTCGGACAAAAACATTCAGTACTTC - TRBV29-1 - TRBJ2-4
CASSLFRKTFKNEQFF TGTGCCAGCAGCCTCTTTCGGAAAACGTTCAAGAATGAGCAGTTCTTC - TRBV3-1/TRBV3-2 - TRBJ2-1
CASSYLGWDQPQHF TGTGCCAGCAGTTACTTGGGCTGGGATCAGCCCCAGCATTTT few TRBV6-5 - TRBJ1-5
CASSASRGGASTGELFF TGTGCCAGCAGCGCCAGTCGGGGGGGGGCTAGCACCGGGGAGCTGTTTTTT - TRBV7-2 TRBD2 TRBJ2-2
CASSLRGGPQETQYF TGCGCCAGCAGCTTGCGCGGGGGCCCTCAAGAGACCCAGTACTTC - TRBV5-1 - TRBJ2-5
CASTGTTNTGELFF TGTGCCAGTACCGGGACAACGAACACCGGGGAGCTGTTTTTT - TRBV19 - TRBJ2-2
CASSPRDTSNQPQHF TGTGCCAGCAGTCCGAGGGACACCAGCAATCAGCCCCAGCATTTT - TRBV6-5 - TRBJ1-5
CASTKGNTGELFF TGTGCCAGCACCAAGGGGAACACCGGGGAGCTGTTTTTT once TRBV6-6 - TRBJ2-2
CATSRVSTYNEQFF TGTGCCACCAGCAGAGTATCTACCTACAATGAGCAGTTCTTC - TRBV15 - TRBJ2-1
CASSFGGSRNTIYF TGTGCCAGCAGCTTTGGGGGTTCTAGAAACACCATATATTTT - TRBV5-4 - TRBJ1-3
CASSLDTGDYGYTF TGTGCCAGCAGCTTAGATACAGGGGACTATGGCTACACCTTC - TRBV7-2 TRBD1 TRBJ1-2
CASSQGARSNYGYTF TGTGCCAGCAGCCAGGGGGCAAGGTCTAACTATGGCTACACCTTC - TRBV28 TRBD1 TRBJ1-2
CATSANTGAVETQYF TGTGCCACCAGTGCTAATACAGGGGCCGTAGAGACCCAGTACTTC - TRBV24-1 TRBD1 TRBJ2-5
CASSLKRDGYGYTF TGTGCCAGCAGCTTAAAGCGGGACGGCTATGGCTACACCTTC - TRBV7-3 - TRBJ1-2
CATRGVRNQPQHF TGTGCCACCAGGGGAGTTCGCAATCAGCCCCAGCATTTT once TRBV19 - TRBJ1-5
CASSSDRNTGELFF TGTGCCAGCAGCTCCGACAGAAACACCGGGGAGCTGTTTTTT - TRBV7-7 - TRBJ2-2
CASRGTGEQFF TGTGCCAGCAGAGGGACAGGGGAGCAGTTCTTC medium-sized TRBV12-3/TRBV12-4 TRBD1 TRBJ2-1
CASSQGGLGGEETQYF TGTGCCAGCAGCCAAGGGGGCTTAGGGGGGGAAGAGACCCAGTACTTC - TRBV3-1/TRBV3-2 - TRBJ2-5
CAWSVARYRASGANVLTF TGTGCCTGGAGTGTGGCCAGGTATCGTGCGTCTGGGGCCAACGTCCTGACTTTC - TRBV30 - TRBJ2-6
CASQGALDEKLFF TGTGCTAGCCAGGGGGCTTTGGATGAAAAACTGTTTTTT - TRBV12-5 TRBD1 TRBJ1-4
CASSRQTRGPEAGELFF TGTGCCAGCAGCCGACAAACCAGGGGACCTGAGGCCGGGGAGCTGTTTTTT - TRBV14 - TRBJ2-2
CASSLGDPQNIQYF TGCGCCAGCAGCTTGGGGGACCCTCAAAACATTCAGTACTTC - TRBV5-1 - TRBJ2-4
CASSTLAGGFGEQFF TGTGCCAGCAGCACACTAGCGGGGGGTTTCGGTGAGCAGTTCTTC - TRBV6-5 TRBD2 TRBJ2-1
CASSLTRNTEAFF TGTGCCAGCAGTTTGACGCGGAACACTGAAGCTTTCTTT - TRBV12-3/TRBV12-4 - TRBJ1-1
CASINRGRVDPDTQYF TGTGCCAGCATTAATCGGGGCAGGGTGGATCCAGATACGCAGTATTTT - TRBV5-4 - TRBJ2-3
CASSENPEYGYTF TGTGCCAGCAGTGAAAACCCCGAATATGGCTACACCTTC - TRBV2 - TRBJ1-2
CASSPDRTSGGDTQYF TGCGCCAGCAGCCCCGACCGGACTAGCGGGGGAGATACGCAGTATTTT - TRBV5-1 TRBD2 TRBJ2-3
CASGLGIVNNEQFF TGTGCTAGTGGTTTGGGTATCGTCAACAATGAGCAGTTCTTC few TRBV12-5 - TRBJ2-1
CASSEEDRGRSPLHF TGTGCCAGCAGTGAGGAGGACAGGGGGCGATCACCCCTCCACTTT - TRBV2 TRBD1 TRBJ1-6
CASPGGTEAFF TGTGCCAGCCCTGGGGGCACTGAAGCTTTCTTT - TRBV5-8 - TRBJ1-1
CASGQQGQTQYF TGTGCTAGTGGACAACAGGGCCAGACCCAGTACTTC - TRBV12-5 - TRBJ2-5
CASSSTSTSSYNSPLHF TGCGCCAGCAGCTCAACTTCGACGAGCTCCTATAATTCACCCCTCCACTTT few TRBV5-1 - TRBJ1-6